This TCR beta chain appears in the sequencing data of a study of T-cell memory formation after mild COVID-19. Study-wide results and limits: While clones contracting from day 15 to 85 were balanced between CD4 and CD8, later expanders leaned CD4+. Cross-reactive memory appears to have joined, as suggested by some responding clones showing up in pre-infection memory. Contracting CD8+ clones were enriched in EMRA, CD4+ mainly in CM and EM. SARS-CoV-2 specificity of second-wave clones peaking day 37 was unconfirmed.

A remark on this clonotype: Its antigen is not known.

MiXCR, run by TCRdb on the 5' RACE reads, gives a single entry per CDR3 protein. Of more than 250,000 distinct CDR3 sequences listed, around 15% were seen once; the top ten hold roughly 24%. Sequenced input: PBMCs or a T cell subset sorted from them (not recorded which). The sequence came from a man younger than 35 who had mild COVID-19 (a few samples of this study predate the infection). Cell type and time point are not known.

The CDR3 protein is CSATQGGANEQYF. In DNA form, the CDR3 reads TGCAGTGCTACCCAGGGGGGGGCGAACGAGCAGTACTTC. The V and J genes are TRBV20-1 and TRBJ2-7; D is perhaps TRBD1 or TRBD2 (7 bases each). Trimming cost V 4 bases and J 5 bases, with 15 bases left between them. Germline V gene data show CDR1 as DFQATT and CDR2 as SNEGSKA (reference sequence). The CDR3 is 13 residues long.